Described below is a single T cell receptor (beta chain) sequence and its context. The sample is drawn from a study of blood T cell repertoires in COVID-19. V shed 6 bases, J shed 1 base, and the junction held 5 bases outside the gene matches. Germline assignment: CDR1 MNHEY and CDR2 SVGAGI. This CDR3 has 15 amino acids. TCRdb keeps only in-frame clones here, not all; method: immunoSEQ multiplex PCR. The profile shows more than 250,000 clones, about 87% of them singletons. The V gene is TRBV6-5, the J gene TRBJ1-4; 7 nucleotides agree with TRBD1. The source of this sequence is a human donor in a cohort sampled during active COVID-19. The specimen was peripheral blood. The CDR3 sequence: CASSLTGLTNEKLFF. CDR3 nucleotide sequence: TGTGCCAGCAGCCTGACAGGGCTAACTAATGAAAAACTGTTTTTT.